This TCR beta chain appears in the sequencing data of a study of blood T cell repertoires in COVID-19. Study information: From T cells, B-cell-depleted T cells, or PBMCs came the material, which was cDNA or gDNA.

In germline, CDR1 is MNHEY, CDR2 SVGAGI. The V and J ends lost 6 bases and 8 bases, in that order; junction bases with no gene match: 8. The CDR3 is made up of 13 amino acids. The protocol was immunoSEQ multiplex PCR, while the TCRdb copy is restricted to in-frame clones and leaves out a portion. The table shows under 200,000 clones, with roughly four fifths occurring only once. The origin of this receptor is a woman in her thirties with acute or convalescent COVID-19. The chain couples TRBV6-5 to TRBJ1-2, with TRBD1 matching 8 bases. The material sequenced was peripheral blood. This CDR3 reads CASRIDRGQGYTF. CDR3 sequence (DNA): TGTGCCAGCAGGATAGACAGGGGCCAGGGCTACACCTTC.